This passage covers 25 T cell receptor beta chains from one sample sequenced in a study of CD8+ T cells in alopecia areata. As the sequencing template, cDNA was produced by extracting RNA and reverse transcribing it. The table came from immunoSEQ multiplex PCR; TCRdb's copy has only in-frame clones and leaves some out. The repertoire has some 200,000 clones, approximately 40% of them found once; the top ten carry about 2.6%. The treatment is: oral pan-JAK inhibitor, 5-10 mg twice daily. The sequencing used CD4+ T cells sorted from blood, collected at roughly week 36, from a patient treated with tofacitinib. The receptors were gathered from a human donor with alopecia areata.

CDR3 sequence (DNA): TGTGCCATCAGTGACGAGCGGCAGAACACCGGGGAGCTGTTTTTT. Amino acids: CAISDERQNTGELFF. The J gene is TRBJ2-2, the V gene TRBV10-3; D is possibly TRBD2 (5 bases). The CDR3 runs to 15 residues. V was cut by 3 bases and J by 1 base, with 9 bases left in between. Germline V gene data show CDR1 as ENHRY and CDR2 as SYGVKD.

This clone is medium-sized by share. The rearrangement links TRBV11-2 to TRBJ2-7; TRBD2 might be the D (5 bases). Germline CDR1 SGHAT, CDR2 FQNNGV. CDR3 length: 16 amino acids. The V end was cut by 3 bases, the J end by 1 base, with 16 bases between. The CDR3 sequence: CASSLPSRSASYEQYF. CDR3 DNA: TGTGCCAGCAGCTTGCCTTCGCGTAGCGCGTCCTACGAGCAGTACTTC.

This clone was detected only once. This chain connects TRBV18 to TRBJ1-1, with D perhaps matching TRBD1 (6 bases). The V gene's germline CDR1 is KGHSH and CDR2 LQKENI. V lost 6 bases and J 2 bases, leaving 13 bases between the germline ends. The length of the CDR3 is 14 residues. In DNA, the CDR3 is TGTGCCAGCTCCACGACAGGTGCTAACACTGAAGCTTTCTTT. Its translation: CASSTTGANTEAFF.

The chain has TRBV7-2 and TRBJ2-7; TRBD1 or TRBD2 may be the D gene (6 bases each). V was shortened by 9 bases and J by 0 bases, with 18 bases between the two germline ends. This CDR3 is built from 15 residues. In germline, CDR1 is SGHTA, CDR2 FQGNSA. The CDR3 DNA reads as TGTGCCAGTTCCCCCCCAAGGGGGGACTCCTACGAGCAGTACTTC. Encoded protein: CASSPPRGDSYEQYF.

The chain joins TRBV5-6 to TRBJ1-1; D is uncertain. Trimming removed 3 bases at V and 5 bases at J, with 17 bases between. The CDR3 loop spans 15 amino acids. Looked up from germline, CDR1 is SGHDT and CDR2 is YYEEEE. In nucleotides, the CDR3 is TGTGCCAGCAGCTATTTTGAACTTGGGAAAACTGAAGCTTTCTTT. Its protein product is CASSYFELGKTEAFF.

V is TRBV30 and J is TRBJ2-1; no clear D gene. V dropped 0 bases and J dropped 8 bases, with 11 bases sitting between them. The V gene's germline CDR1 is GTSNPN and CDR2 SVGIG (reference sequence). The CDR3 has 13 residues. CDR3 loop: CAWSVPSVYEQFF. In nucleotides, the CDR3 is TGTGCCTGGAGTGTCCCGAGCGTTTATGAGCAGTTCTTC.

The CDR3 nucleotides are TGCAGCGTTGTAACCGGGACAGGGCATGGAAACACCATATATTTT. Translation gives CSVVTGTGHGNTIYF. The chain has TRBV29-1 and TRBJ1-3, with TRBD1 matching 9 bases. CDR1 and CDR2 from the germline V gene are SQVTM and ANQGSEA. V shed 4 bases and J 3 bases; nucleotides not matched to a gene: 7. This CDR3 has 15 residues.

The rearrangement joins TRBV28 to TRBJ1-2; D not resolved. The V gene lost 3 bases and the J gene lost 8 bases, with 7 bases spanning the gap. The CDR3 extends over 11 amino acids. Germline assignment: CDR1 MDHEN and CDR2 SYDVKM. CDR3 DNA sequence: TGTGCCAGCAGTTTTGGGTACGGCTACACCTTC. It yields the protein CASSFGYGYTF.

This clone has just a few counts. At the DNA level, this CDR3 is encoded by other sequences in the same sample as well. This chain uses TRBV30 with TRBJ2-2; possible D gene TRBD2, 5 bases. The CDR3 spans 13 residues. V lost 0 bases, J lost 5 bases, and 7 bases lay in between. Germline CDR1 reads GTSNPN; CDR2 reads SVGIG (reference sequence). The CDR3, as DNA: TGTGCCTGGAGTGTACGGGGAACCGGGGAGCTGTTTTTT. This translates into CAWSVRGTGELFF.

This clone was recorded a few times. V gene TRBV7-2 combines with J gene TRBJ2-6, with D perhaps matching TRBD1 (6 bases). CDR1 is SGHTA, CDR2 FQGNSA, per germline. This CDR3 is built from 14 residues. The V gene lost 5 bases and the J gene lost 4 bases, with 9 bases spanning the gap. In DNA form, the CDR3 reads TGTGCCAGCAGCGCCGGACAGGGGGCCAACGTCCTGACTTTC. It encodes CASSAGQGANVLTF.

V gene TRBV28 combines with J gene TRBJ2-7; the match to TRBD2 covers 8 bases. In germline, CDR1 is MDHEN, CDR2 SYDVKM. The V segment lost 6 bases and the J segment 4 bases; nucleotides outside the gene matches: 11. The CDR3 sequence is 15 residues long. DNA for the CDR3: TGTGCCAGCAGCCTGACCGGGACTAGTTCGTACGAGCAGTACTTC. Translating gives CASSLTGTSSYEQYF.

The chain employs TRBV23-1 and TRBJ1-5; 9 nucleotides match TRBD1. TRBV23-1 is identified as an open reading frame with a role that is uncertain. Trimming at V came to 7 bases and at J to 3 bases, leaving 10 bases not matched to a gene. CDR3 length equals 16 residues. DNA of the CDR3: TGCGCCAGCACCGAACAGGGGGCGACGGTCAATCAGCCCCAGCATTTT. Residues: CASTEQGATVNQPQHF.

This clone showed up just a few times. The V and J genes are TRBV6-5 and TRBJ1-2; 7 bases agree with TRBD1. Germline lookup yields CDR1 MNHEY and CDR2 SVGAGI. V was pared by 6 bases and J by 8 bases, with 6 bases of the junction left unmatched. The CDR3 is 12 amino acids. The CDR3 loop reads CASRRQGFGYTF. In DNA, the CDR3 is TGTGCCAGCAGACGACAGGGTTTCGGCTACACCTTC.

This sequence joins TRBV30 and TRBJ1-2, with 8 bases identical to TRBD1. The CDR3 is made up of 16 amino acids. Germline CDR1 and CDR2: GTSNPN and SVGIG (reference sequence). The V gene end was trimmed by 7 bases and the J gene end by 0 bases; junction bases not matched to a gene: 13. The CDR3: CAFPRTGMVANYGYTF. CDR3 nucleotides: TGTGCCTTCCCCCGGACAGGGATGGTAGCTAACTATGGCTACACCTTC. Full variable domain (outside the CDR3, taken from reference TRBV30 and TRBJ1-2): SQTIHQWPATLVQPVGSPLSLECTVEGTSNPNLYWYRQAAGRGLQLLFYSVGIGQISSEVPQNLSASRPQDRQFILSSKKLLLSDSGFYLCAFPRTGMVANYGYTFGSGTRLTVV.

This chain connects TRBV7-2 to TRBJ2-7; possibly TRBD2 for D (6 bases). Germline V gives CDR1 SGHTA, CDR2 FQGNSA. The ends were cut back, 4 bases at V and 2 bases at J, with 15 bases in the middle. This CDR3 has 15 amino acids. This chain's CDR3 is CASSSVGRTPYEQYF. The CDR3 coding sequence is TGTGCCAGCAGCTCCGTAGGGAGGACTCCCTACGAGCAGTACTTC.

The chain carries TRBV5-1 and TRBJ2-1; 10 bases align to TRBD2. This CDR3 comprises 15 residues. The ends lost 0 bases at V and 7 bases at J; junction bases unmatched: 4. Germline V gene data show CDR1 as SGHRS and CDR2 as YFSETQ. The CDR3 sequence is CASSLESSGSNEQFF. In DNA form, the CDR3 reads TGCGCCAGCAGCTTGGAGTCTAGCGGGAGTAATGAGCAGTTCTTC.

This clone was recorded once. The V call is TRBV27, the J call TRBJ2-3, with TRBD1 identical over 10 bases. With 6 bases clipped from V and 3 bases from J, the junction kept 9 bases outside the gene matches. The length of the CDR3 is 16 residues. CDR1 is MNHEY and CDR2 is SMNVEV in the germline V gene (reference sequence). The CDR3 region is CASRTEDRGLTDTQYF. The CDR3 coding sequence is TGTGCCAGCAGGACTGAAGACAGGGGGCTGACAGATACGCAGTATTTT.

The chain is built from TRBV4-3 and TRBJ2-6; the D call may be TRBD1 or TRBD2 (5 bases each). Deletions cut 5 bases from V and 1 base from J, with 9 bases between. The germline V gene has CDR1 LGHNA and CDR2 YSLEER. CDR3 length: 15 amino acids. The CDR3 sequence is CASSGTGSGANVLTF. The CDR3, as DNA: TGCGCCAGCAGCGGGACGGGGTCTGGGGCCAACGTCCTGACTTTC.

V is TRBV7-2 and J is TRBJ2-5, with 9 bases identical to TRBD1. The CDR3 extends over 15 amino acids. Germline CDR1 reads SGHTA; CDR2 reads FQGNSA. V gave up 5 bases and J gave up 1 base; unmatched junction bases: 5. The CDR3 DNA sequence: TGTGCCAGCAGCAGGGACAGGGTATCCCAAGAGACCCAGTACTTC. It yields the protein CASSRDRVSQETQYF.

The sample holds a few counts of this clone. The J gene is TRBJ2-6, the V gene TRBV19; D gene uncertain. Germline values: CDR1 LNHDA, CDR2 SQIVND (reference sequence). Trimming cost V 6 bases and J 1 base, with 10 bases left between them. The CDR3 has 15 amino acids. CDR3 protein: CASRGPESGANVLTF. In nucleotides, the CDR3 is TGTGCCAGTAGGGGCCCCGAGTCTGGGGCCAACGTCCTGACTTTC. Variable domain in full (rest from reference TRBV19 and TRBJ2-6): DGGITQSPKYLFRKEGQNVTLSCEQNLNHDAMYWYRQDPGQGLRLIYYSQIVNDFQKGDIAEGYSVSREKKESFPLTVTSAQKNPTAFYLCASRGPESGANVLTFGAGSRLTVL.

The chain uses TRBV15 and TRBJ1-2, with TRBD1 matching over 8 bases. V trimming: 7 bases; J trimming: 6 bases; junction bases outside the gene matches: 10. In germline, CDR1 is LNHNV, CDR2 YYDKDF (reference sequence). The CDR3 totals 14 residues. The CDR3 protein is CATNDPDRDHGYTF. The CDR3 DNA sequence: TGTGCCACCAATGACCCGGACAGGGACCATGGCTACACCTTC. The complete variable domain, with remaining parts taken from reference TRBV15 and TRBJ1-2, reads DAMVIQNPRYQVTQFGKPVTLSCSQTLNHNVMYWYQQKSSQAPKLLFHYYDKDFNNEADTPDNFQSRRPNTSFCFLDIRSPGLGDTAMYLCATNDPDRDHGYTFGSGTRLTVV.

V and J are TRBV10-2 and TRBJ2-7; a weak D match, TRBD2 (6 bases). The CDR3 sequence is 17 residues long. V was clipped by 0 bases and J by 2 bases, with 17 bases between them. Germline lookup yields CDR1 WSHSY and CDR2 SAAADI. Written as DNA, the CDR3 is TGCGCCAGCAGTGAGTCGACTCGTGTTAGCGGACCCTACGAGCAGTACTTC. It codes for CASSESTRVSGPYEQYF.

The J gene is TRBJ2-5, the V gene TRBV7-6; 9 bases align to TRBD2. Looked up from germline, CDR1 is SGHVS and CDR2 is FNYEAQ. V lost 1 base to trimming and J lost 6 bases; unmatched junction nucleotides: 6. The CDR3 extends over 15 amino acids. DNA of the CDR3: TGTGCCAGCAGCTTAGAAATGGGACTAGCTCAGACCCAGTACTTC. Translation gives CASSLEMGLAQTQYF.

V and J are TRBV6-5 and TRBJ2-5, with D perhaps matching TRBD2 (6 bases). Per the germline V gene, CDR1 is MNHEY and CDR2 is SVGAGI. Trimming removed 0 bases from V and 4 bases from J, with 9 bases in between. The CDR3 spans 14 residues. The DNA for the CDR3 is TGTGCCAGCAGTTACTCACTAGCCGGAGAGACCCAGTACTTC. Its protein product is CASSYSLAGETQYF.

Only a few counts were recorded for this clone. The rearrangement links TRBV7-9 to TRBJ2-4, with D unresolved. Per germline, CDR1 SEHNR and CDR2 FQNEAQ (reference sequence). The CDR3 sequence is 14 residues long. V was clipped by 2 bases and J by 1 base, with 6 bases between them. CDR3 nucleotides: TGTGCCAGCAGCTTAAACACGGCCAAAAACATTCAGTACTTC. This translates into CASSLNTAKNIQYF.